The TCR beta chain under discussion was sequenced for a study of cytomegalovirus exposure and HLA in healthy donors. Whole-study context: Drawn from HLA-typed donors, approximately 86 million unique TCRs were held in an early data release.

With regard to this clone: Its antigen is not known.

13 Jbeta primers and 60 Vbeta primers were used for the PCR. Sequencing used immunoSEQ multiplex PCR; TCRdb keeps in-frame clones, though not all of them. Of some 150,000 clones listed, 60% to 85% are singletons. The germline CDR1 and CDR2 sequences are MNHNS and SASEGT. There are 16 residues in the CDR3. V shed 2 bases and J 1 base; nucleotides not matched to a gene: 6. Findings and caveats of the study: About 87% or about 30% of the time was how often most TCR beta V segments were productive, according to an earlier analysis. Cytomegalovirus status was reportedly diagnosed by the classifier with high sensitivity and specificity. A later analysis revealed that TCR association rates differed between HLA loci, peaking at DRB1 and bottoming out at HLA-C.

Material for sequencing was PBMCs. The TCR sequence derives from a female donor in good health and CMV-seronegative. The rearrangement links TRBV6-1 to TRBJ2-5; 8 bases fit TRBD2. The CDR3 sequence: CASSETSGSGQETQYF. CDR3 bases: TGTGCCAGCAGTGAAACAAGCGGGAGCGGCCAAGAGACCCAGTACTTC.